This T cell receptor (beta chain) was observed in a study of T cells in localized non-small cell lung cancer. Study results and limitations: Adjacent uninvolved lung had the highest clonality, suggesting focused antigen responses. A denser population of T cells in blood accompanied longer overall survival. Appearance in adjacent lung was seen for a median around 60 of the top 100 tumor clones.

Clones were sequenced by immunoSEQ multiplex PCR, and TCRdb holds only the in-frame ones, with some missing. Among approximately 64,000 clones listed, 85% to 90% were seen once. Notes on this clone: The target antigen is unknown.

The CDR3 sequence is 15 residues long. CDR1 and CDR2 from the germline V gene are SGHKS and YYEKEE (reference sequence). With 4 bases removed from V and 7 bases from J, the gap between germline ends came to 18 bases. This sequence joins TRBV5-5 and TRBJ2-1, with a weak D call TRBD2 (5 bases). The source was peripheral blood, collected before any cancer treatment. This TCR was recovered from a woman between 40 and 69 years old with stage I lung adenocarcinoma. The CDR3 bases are TGTGCCAGCAGCCGAATGGGGAGTGGTGTGAATGAGCAGTTCTTC. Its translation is CASSRMGSGVNEQFF.